The 32 T cell receptor beta chains given below trace back to one sample, sequenced in a study of T cells after yellow fever vaccination. TCRdb re-called the 5' RACE reads with MiXCR, one entry per CDR3 protein. The repertoire holds approximately 350,000 distinct CDR3 sequences, around a tenth seen once, with less than 20% in the top ten. The material sequenced was PBMCs, taken on the day of the first yellow fever vaccination. The source is a man between 18 and 29 years old who received the YFV17D yellow fever vaccine.

This clonotype was seen at least ten times. The chain employs TRBV7-2 and TRBJ2-7; D uncertain. Germline V gives CDR1 SGHTA, CDR2 FQGNSA. This CDR3 is 11 amino acids long. Trimming removed 1 base at V and 5 bases at J, with 3 bases between. CDR3 coding DNA: TGTGCCAGCAGCTTAGGGGACGAGCAGTACGTC. Protein sequence: CASSLGDEQYV.

V usage is TRBV12-3 or TRBV12-4 and J usage is TRBJ1-4; D gene unclear. This CDR3 is 15 amino acids long. V was clipped by 5 bases and J by 1 base, with 11 bases between them. This CDR3 is CASSDRGKTNEKLFF. DNA for the CDR3: TGTGCCAGCAGTGATCGGGGTAAAACTAATGAAAAACTGTTTTTT.

V gene TRBV28 combines with J gene TRBJ2-7, with D possibly TRBD1 on 6 matching bases. Germline lookup yields CDR1 MDHEN and CDR2 SYDVKM. This CDR3 contains 15 residues. Trimming cost V 4 bases and J 3 bases, with 16 bases left between them. The CDR3 loop reads CASSSSSAGDYEQYV. CDR3 DNA sequence: TGTGCCAGCAGTTCCTCATCCGCAGGGGACTACGAGCAGTACGTC.

The chain carries TRBV6-2 or TRBV6-3 and TRBJ2-7; D tentatively reads TRBD1 or TRBD2 (5 bases each). The V end was cut by 5 bases, the J end by 4 bases, with 18 bases between. CDR1 is MNHEY, CDR2 SVGEGT, per germline. The CDR3 spans 15 residues. CDR3: CASSPTTDGAYEQYV. The CDR3 bases are TGTGCCAGCAGTCCTACCACGGACGGGGCATACGAGCAGTACGTC.

V and J are TRBV6-6 and TRBJ2-5; D is perhaps TRBD1 or TRBD2 (5 bases each). Trimming removed 6 bases from V and 4 bases from J, with 6 bases in between. Looked up from germline, CDR1 is MNHNY and CDR2 is SVGAGI (reference sequence). The CDR3 consists of 11 residues. CDR3: CASRGTETQYF. CDR3 sequence (DNA): TGTGCCAGCAGGGGGACAGAGACCCAGTACTTC.

This chain uses TRBV5-1 with TRBJ2-5; 9 bases map to TRBD1. The trim removed 3 bases at V and 1 base at J, leaving 4 bases unmatched. Germline-derived CDR1 and CDR2 are SGHRS and YFSETQ. The CDR3 length is 15 residues. Here the CDR3 DNA reads TGCGCCAGCAGCTCGACAGGGGGGTTCCAAGAGACCCAGTACTTC. Protein sequence: CASSSTGGFQETQYF. Supplemented by reference TRBV5-1 and TRBJ2-5, the full variable domain reads KAGVTQTPRYLIKTRGQQVTLSCSPISGHRSVSWYQQTPGQGLQFLFEYFSETQRNKGNFPGRFSGRQFSNSRSEMNVSTLELGDSALYLCASSSTGGFQETQYFGPGTRLLVL.

This clonotype was picked up a small number of times. This chain joins TRBV20-1 and TRBJ1-6, with D perhaps matching TRBD1 (5 bases). The germline V gene has CDR1 DFQATT and CDR2 SNEGSKA (reference sequence). This CDR3 has 16 residues. V lost 0 bases and J lost 0, with 9 bases in between. Here the CDR3 DNA reads TGCAGTGCTAGAGAGGGGGGGAGCTCCTATAATTCACCCCTCCACTTT. Protein product: CSAREGGSSYNSPLHF.

V usage is TRBV6-2 or TRBV6-3 and J usage is TRBJ2-5; no clear D gene. The CDR3 is made up of 13 amino acids. V lost 4 bases, J lost 0 bases, and 6 bases lay in between. Germline V CDR1 and CDR2: MNHEY, SVGEGT. The CDR3 DNA follows: TGTGCCAGCAGTTCGAACTACCAAGAGACCCAGTACTTC. Amino acids: CASSSNYQETQYF.

This clonotype was seen a few times. Here the CDR3 reads CASSLGQKYQETQYF. The CDR3 DNA reads TGTGCCAGCAGTTTAGGCCAGAAGTACCAAGAGACCCAGTACTTC. V is TRBV28 and J is TRBJ2-5, with D unclear. Deletions cut 2 bases from V and 0 bases from J, with 10 bases between. The length of the CDR3 is 15 residues. CDR1 and CDR2 (germline): MDHEN, SYDVKM. The full variable domain, with the rest looked up from reference TRBV28 and TRBJ2-5, is DVKVTQSSRYLVKRTGEKVFLECVQDMDHENMFWYRQDPGLGLRLIYFSYDVKMKEKGDIPEGYSVSREKKERFSLILESASTNQTSMYLCASSLGQKYQETQYFGPGTRLLVL.

On this clonotype: At one end, the junction sequence differs from germline, possibly due to a read error. The J gene is TRBJ2-7, the V gene TRBV10-3; D is unclear. The CDR3 runs to 15 residues. CDR1 is ENHRY and CDR2 is SYGVKD in the germline V gene. The chain's CDR3 is CDISENPRATYEQYF. Written as DNA, the CDR3 is TGTGACATCAGTGAGAACCCCCGCGCTACCTACGAGCAGTACTTC.

The rearrangement joins TRBV2 to TRBJ2-5, with 7 bases lining up with TRBD1. CDR3 size: 15 residues. V lost 7 bases to trimming and J lost 4 bases; unmatched junction nucleotides: 12. Germline CDR1 and CDR2: SNHLY and FYNNEI. The CDR3 DNA follows: TGTGCCAGCATTAGTCAGCCAGGGGGTGGAGAGACCCAGTACTTC. It specifies CASISQPGGGETQYF.

The sample holds a few counts of this clonotype. This sequence joins TRBV11-3 and TRBJ2-1; perhaps TRBD1 as D (5 bases). Trimming shortened V by 2 bases and J by 0 bases, and 8 bases separated the two germline ends. Germline loops: CDR1 SGHNT, CDR2 YENEEA. The CDR3 has 15 amino acids. CDR3 loop: CASSLQGFSYNEQFF. CDR3 nucleotide sequence: TGTGCCAGCAGCTTACAGGGCTTCTCCTACAATGAGCAGTTCTTC. Together with reference TRBV11-3 and TRBJ2-1, the CDR3 gives the full variable domain: EAGVVQSPRYKIIEKKQPVAFWCNPISGHNTLYWYLQNLGQGPELLIRYENEEAVDDSQLPKDRFSAERLKGVDSTLKIQPAELGDSAVYLCASSLQGFSYNEQFFGPGTRLTVL.

This clonotype has more than one count but fewer than ten. V is TRBV4-2 and J is TRBJ1-5; 10 nucleotides align to TRBD1. The J segment lost 5 bases and the V segment lost 0 bases, leaving 7 bases of the junction unmatched. Germline CDR1 LGHNA, CDR2 YNFKEQ. The CDR3 has 17 residues. This CDR3 reads CASSQDTGQGGDQPQHF. The CDR3 bases are TGTGCCAGCAGCCAAGACACTGGACAGGGGGGGGATCAGCCCCAGCATTTT.

To note about this clonotype: Its ends do not fully match the called genes, so a read error is possible. The V call is TRBV14, the J call TRBJ2-1; D unclear. Germline CDR1 SGHDN, CDR2 FVKESK. CDR3 size: 16 residues. The CDR3, as DNA: TGTGCCAGCAGCCAAGTCCCCCAGCGTACCTACAATGAGCAGCTCTTC. It encodes CASSQVPQRTYNEQLF.

This chain links TRBV7-9 with TRBJ2-5; D is perhaps TRBD2 (6 bases). Germline CDR1 SEHNR, CDR2 FQNEAQ (reference sequence). V lost 5 bases to trimming and J lost 2 bases, with 15 bases between them. This CDR3 contains 15 residues. CDR3 loop: CASSARDGAQETQYF. CDR3 nucleotides: TGTGCCAGCAGCGCGCGGGACGGCGCACAAGAGACCCAGTACTTC.

This clonotype was seen ten or more times. The chain links TRBV7-9 to TRBJ2-3; possible D gene TRBD2, 7 bases. Germline V gene sequence: CDR1 SEHNR, CDR2 FQNEAQ (reference sequence). The CDR3 sequence is 16 residues long. Trimming removed 5 bases from V and 4 bases from J, with 19 bases in between. The CDR3 here is CASSPRRGGISDTQYF. The DNA of the CDR3 is TGTGCCAGCAGCCCGCGAAGGGGGGGCATCTCAGATACGCAGTATTTT. The whole variable domain, remainder taken from reference TRBV7-9 and TRBJ2-3, is DTGVSQNPRHKITKRGQNVTFRCDPISEHNRLYWYRQTLGQGPEFLTYFQNEAQLEKSRLLSDRFSAERPKGSFSTLEIQRTEQGDSAMYLCASSPRRGGISDTQYFGPGTRLTVL.

On this clonotype: One end of the junction fails to match germline, which may point to a read error. This sequence joins TRBV7-7 and TRBJ2-1; 10 bases match TRBD2. Germline V gives CDR1 SSHAT, CDR2 FNYEAQ (reference sequence). This CDR3 is built from 16 residues. The CDR3 reads CASSPPGAGGPHEQFF. The CDR3 DNA sequence: TGTGCTAGCAGCCCCCCGGGAGCGGGGGGGCCTCATGAGCAGTTCTTC.

This CDR3 is CASSQGRAGNQPQHF. CDR3 sequence (DNA): TGCGCCAGCAGCCAAGGAAGGGCGGGGAATCAGCCCCAGCATTTT. V and J are TRBV4-3 and TRBJ1-5; no reliable D call. V was clipped by 1 base and J by 4 bases, with 11 bases between them. The CDR3 contains 15 residues. Germline V lookup: CDR1 LGHNA, CDR2 YSLEER.

The table lists this clonotype with a few counts. The V gene is TRBV12-3 or TRBV12-4, the J gene TRBJ2-3; TRBD1 is a possible D gene (5 bases). Trimming pared 6 bases from V and 2 bases from J, leaving 15 bases between. The CDR3 consists of 15 residues. The CDR3 protein is CASSGPGAHTDTQYF. The CDR3 nucleotides are TGTGCCAGCAGCGGGCCTGGGGCCCACACAGATACGCAGTATTTT.

In this sample, this clonotype turned up a few times. V usage is TRBV12-3 or TRBV12-4 and J usage is TRBJ2-2, with 9 positions matching TRBD2. The CDR3 consists of 16 residues. Trimming at V came to 2 bases and at J to 7 bases, leaving 8 bases not matched to a gene. In DNA form, the CDR3 reads TGTGCCAGCAGTTTACAGCGGGGGGCACGGGGCGGGGAGCTGTTTTTT. Protein product: CASSLQRGARGGELFF.

V is TRBV4-3 and J is TRBJ1-2; D is undetermined. CDR3 length: 16 amino acids. Trimming pared 1 base from V and 3 bases from J, leaving 15 bases between. Germline CDR1 is LGHNA and CDR2 is YSLEER. Here the CDR3 reads CASSQGSYRAYYGYTF. Here the CDR3 DNA reads TGCGCCAGCAGCCAAGGGTCTTACAGAGCCTACTATGGCTACACCTTC.

This clonotype was seen a few times. The chain links TRBV10-3 to TRBJ2-5; 7 bases fit TRBD1. The CDR3 runs to 14 residues. V was clipped by 5 bases and J by 7 bases; unmatched bases: 10. Germline V gives CDR1 ENHRY, CDR2 SYGVKD. In nucleotides, the CDR3 is TGTGCCATCAGTTGGACAGGAGCTGACGGGACCCAGTACTTC. This gives the protein CAISWTGADGTQYF.

This clonotype was recorded a few times. The chain combines TRBV7-9 with TRBJ2-1; 8 bases align to TRBD1. Looked up from germline, CDR1 is SEHNR and CDR2 is FQNEAQ (reference sequence). The CDR3 sequence is 17 residues long. J lost 6 bases, V lost 5 bases, and 15 bases had no gene match. CDR3 sequence: CASSPRGRGQGLNEQFF. The CDR3 coding sequence is TGTGCCAGCAGCCCTAGGGGGCGAGGACAGGGCCTCAATGAGCAGTTCTTC.

The V gene is TRBV6-5, the J gene TRBJ1-5, with D unclear. CDR1 and CDR2 from the germline V gene are MNHEY and SVGAGI. Trimming cost V 0 bases and J 9 bases, with 15 bases left between them. The CDR3 is 15 amino acids. CDR3 sequence (DNA): TGTGCCAGCAGTTACTCGTTCGGCGGCCAAGGGCCCCAGCATTTT. It encodes CASSYSFGGQGPQHF.

This clonotype was counted between two and nine times. V and J are TRBV2 and TRBJ2-5, with 7 bases that match TRBD1. Germline values: CDR1 SNHLY, CDR2 FYNNEI. V shed 7 bases and J 3 bases; nucleotides not matched to a gene: 5. This CDR3 spans 13 amino acids. DNA for the CDR3: TGTGCCAGCATGAGGGGACAGAAAGAGACCCAGTACTTC. This encodes CASMRGQKETQYF.

In its sample, this clonotype was seen a few times. This rearrangement joins TRBV19 to TRBJ2-7, with D unclear. Trimming took 1 base from V and 3 from J, leaving 10 bases between them. This CDR3 is built from 14 residues. Germline V gives CDR1 LNHDA, CDR2 SQIVND (reference sequence). CDR3 sequence: CASSIGAEDYEQYF. The DNA of the CDR3 is TGTGCCAGTAGTATAGGGGCAGAAGACTACGAGCAGTACTTC. Drawing the rest from reference TRBV19 and TRBJ2-7, the complete variable domain is DGGITQSPKYLFRKEGQNVTLSCEQNLNHDAMYWYRQDPGQGLRLIYYSQIVNDFQKGDIAEGYSVSREKKESFPLTVTSAQKNPTAFYLCASSIGAEDYEQYFGPGTRLTVT.

J is TRBJ2-7 and V is TRBV5-1, with D possibly being TRBD2 (5 bases). V shed 5 bases and J shed 5 bases, with 14 bases lying between them. The CDR3 totals 13 residues. The germline V gene encodes CDR1 SGHRS and CDR2 YFSETQ. This chain's CDR3 is CASRAGNDHEQYF. CDR3 coding DNA: TGCGCCAGCAGGGCCGGGAACGACCACGAGCAGTACTTC.

This clonotype appeared a few times. This sequence joins TRBV2 and TRBJ1-2; TRBD1 might be the D (6 bases). Germline V gene lookup returns CDR1 SNHLY and CDR2 FYNNEI. V lost 2 bases to trimming and J lost 6 bases, with 7 bases between them. The CDR3 spans 12 residues. In DNA form, the CDR3 reads TGTGCCAGCAGTGAAAACAGGGATGGCTACACCTTC. It translates to CASSENRDGYTF.

This chain links TRBV27 with TRBJ1-2; D is unresolved. Germline-derived CDR1 and CDR2 are MNHEY and SMNVEV (reference sequence). With 9 bases removed from V and 3 bases from J, the gap between germline ends came to 14 bases. The CDR3 length is 13 residues. As DNA, the CDR3 is TGTGCCAGTAAACAAGACAACCACTATGGCTACACCTTC. Translation gives CASKQDNHYGYTF.

The chain couples TRBV20-1 to TRBJ2-3; 7 nucleotides match TRBD1. The CDR3 is 11 amino acids. The V gene's germline CDR1 is DFQATT and CDR2 SNEGSKA (reference sequence). With 2 bases clipped from V and 10 bases from J, the junction kept 3 bases outside the gene matches. CDR3 sequence: CSARSQGAQYF. CDR3 nucleotide sequence: TGCAGTGCTAGATCCCAGGGGGCGCAGTATTTT.

There are a few counts of this clonotype. The CDR3 DNA reads as TGTGCCAGCACCCGGTCCTCGGGTTCGAATCAGCCCCAGCATTTT. This codes for CASTRSSGSNQPQHF. The chain joins TRBV7-9 to TRBJ1-5, with D unclear. V dropped 7 bases and J dropped 4 bases, with 17 bases sitting between them. From germline, CDR1 is SEHNR and CDR2 FQNEAQ (reference sequence). The CDR3 contains 15 residues.

The rearrangement uses TRBV29-1 and TRBJ2-7, with no clear D. Germline V gene data show CDR1 as SQVTM and CDR2 as ANQGSEA. CDR3 length equals 14 residues. Trimming removed 4 bases at V and 2 bases at J, with 15 bases between. The CDR3 protein is CSVVWPQNPYEQYF. The CDR3 DNA reads as TGCAGCGTTGTTTGGCCCCAAAACCCCTACGAGCAGTACTTC.